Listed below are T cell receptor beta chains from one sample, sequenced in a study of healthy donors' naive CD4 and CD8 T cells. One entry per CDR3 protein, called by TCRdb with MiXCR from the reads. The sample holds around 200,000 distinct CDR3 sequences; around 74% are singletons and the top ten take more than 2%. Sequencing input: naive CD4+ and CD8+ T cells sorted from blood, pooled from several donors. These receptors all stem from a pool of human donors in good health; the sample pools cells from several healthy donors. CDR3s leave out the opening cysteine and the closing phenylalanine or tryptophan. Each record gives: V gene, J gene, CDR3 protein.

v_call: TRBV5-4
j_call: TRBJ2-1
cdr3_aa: ASSLESYNEQF

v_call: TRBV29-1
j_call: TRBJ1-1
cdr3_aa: SVDTGYGIAEAF

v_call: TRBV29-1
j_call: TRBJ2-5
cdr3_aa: SAEDRPSQETQY

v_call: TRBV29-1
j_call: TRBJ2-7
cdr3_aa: SVDTDGGYEQY

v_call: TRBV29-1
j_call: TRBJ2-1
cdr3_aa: SVIRPYNEQF

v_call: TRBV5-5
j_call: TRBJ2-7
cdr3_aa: ASSLVLRPSDGDYEQY

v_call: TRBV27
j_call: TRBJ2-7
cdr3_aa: ASSPSQDPYEQY

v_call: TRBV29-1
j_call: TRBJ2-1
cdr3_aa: SGSRPGALHEQF

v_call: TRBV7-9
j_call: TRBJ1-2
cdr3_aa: ASSFSGGTNYGYT

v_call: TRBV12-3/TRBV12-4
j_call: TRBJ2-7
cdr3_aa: ASTPGSSYEQY

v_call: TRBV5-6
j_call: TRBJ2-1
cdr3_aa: ASSRQDRVHNEQF

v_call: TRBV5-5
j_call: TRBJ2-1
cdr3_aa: ASSLDGASYNEQF

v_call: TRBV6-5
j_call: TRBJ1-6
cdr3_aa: ASSYRWTPDSPLH

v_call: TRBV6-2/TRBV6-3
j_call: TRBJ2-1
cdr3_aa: ASRADASHEQF

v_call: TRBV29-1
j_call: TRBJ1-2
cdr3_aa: SVVVSYGYT

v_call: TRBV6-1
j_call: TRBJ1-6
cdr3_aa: ASSHRTDNNSPLH

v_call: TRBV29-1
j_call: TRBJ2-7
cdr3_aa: SVGTWESSYEQY